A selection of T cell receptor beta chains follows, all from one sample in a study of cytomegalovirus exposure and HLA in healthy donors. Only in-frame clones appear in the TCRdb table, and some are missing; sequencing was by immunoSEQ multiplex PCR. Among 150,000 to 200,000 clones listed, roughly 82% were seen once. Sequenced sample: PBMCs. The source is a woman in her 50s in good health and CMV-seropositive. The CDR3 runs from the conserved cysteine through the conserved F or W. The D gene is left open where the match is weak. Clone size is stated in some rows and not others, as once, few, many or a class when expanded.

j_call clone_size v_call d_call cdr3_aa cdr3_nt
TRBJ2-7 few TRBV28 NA CASSLYRAYEQYF TGTGCCAGCAGTTTATACAGGGCCTACGAGCAGTACTTC
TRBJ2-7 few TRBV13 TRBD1 CASSSDRGYEQYF TGTGCCAGCAGCTCGGACAGGGGTTACGAGCAGTACTTC
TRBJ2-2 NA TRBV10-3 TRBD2 CAISGGGLAGELFF TGTGCCATCAGTGGCGGGGGGTTGGCCGGGGAGCTGTTTTTT
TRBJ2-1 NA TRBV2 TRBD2 CASSDVAGYYNEQFF TGTGCCAGCAGTGATGTAGCGGGGTACTACAATGAGCAGTTCTTC
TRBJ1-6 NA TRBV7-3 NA CASSLVEGEYSPLHF TGTGCCAGCAGCTTAGTAGAGGGGGAGTATTCACCCCTCCACTTT
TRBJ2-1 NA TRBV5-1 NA CASSSEGGQYNEQFF TGCGCCAGCAGCTCGGAAGGCGGACAGTACAATGAGCAGTTCTTC
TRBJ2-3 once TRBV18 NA CASSAGLRAGAQYF TGTGCCAGCTCAGCAGGACTGCGCGCGGGCGCGCAGTATTTT
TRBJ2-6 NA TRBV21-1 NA CASSSIPGTGISGANVLTF TGTGCCAGCAGCAGCATCCCCGGGACAGGCATCTCTGGGGCCAACGTCCTGACTTTC
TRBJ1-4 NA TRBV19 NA CASSFRQGSGQEKLFF TGTGCCAGTAGTTTCCGGCAGGGGTCGGGGCAAGAAAAACTGTTTTTT
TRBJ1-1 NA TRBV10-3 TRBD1 CAISELLRGQPLNTEAFF TGTGCCATCAGTGAGTTATTACGGGGACAGCCCTTGAACACTGAAGCTTTCTTT
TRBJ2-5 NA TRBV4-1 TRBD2 CASSQGRTSGAETQYF TGCGCCAGCAGCCAGGGGAGGACTAGCGGGGCAGAGACCCAGTACTTC
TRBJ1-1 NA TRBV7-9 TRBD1 CASSLETGGDTEAFF TGTGCCAGCAGCTTAGAGACAGGGGGGGACACTGAAGCTTTCTTT
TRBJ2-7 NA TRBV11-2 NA CASSLEGPYEQYF TGTGCCAGCAGCTTAGAGGGCCCCTACGAGCAGTACTTC
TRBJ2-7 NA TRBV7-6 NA CASSLTGPGDPYEQYF TGTGCCAGCAGCTTAACGGGCCCAGGGGACCCCTACGAGCAGTACTTC
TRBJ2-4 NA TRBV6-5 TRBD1 CASSARTGSQIQYF TGTGCCAGCAGTGCCAGGACAGGATCCCAGATTCAGTACTTC
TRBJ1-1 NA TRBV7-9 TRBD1 CASSPPGTGNTEAFF TGTGCCAGCAGCCCCCCCGGGACAGGGAACACTGAAGCTTTCTTT
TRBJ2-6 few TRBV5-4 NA CASSSDSGANVLTF TGTGCCAGCAGCTCAGACTCTGGGGCCAACGTCCTGACTTTC
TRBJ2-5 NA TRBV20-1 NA CSARQIETQYF TGCAGTGCTAGGCAGATAGAGACCCAGTACTTC